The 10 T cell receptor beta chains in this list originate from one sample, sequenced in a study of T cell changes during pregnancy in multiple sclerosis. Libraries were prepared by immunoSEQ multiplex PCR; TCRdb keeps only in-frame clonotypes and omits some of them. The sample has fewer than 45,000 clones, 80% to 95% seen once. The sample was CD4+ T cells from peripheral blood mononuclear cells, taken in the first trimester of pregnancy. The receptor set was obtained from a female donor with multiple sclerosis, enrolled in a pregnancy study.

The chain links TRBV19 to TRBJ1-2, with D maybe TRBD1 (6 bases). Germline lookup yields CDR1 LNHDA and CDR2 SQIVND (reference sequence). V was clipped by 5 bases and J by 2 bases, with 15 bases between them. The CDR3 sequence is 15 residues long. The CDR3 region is CASSPRVRGNYGYTF. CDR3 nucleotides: TGTGCCAGTAGTCCAAGGGTCAGGGGCAACTATGGCTACACCTTC.

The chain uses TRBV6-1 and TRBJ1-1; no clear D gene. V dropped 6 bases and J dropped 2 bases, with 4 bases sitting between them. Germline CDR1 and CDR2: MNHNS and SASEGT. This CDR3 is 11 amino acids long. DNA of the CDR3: TGTGCCAGCAGGTCAAACACTGAAGCTTTCTTT. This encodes CASRSNTEAFF.

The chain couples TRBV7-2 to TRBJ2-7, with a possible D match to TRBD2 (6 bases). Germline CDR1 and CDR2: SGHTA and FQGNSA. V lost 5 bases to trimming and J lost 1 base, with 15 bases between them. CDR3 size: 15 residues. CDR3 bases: TGTGCCAGCAGCCCAGGTCCCGGGGGTTCCTACGAGCAGTACTTC. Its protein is CASSPGPGGSYEQYF.

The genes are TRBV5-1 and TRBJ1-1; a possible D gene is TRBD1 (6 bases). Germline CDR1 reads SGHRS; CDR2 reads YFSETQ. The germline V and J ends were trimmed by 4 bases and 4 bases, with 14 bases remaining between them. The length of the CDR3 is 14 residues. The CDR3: CASSRRGGPTEAFF. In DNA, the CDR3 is TGCGCCAGCAGCCGGCGGGGGGGGCCCACTGAAGCTTTCTTT.

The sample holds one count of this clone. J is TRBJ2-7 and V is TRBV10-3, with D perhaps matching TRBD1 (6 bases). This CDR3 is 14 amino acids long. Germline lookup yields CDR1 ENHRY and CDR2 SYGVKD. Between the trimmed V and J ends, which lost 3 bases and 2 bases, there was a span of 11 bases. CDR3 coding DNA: TGTGCCATCAGTGATGCCAGGGGAACCTACGAGCAGTACTTC. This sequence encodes CAISDARGTYEQYF.

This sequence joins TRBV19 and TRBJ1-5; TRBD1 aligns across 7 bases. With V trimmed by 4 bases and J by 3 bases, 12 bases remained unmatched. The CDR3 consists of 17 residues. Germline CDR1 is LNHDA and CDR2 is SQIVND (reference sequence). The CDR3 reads CASSTAQGLWTNQPQHF. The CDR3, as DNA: TGTGCCAGTAGTACCGCACAGGGGCTATGGACCAATCAGCCCCAGCATTTT.

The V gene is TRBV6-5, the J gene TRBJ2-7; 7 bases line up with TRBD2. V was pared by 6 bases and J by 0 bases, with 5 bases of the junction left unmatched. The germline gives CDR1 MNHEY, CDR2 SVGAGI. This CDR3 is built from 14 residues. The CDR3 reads CASSPGTTSYEQYF. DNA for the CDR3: TGTGCCAGCAGCCCCGGGACTACCTCCTACGAGCAGTACTTC.

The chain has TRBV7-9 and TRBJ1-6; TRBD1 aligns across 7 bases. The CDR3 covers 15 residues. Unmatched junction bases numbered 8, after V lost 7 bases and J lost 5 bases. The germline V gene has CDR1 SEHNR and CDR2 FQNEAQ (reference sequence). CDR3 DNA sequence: TGTGCCAGCACCACACGGGGACAGAATAATTCACCCCTCCACTTT. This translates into CASTTRGQNNSPLHF.

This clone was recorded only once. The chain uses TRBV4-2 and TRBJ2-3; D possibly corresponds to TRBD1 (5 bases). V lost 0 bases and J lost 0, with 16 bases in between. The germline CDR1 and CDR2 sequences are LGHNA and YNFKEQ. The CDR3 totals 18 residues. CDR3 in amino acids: CASSQDQGNPTSTDTQYF. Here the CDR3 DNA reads TGTGCCAGCAGCCAAGATCAGGGAAATCCTACTAGCACAGATACGCAGTATTTT.

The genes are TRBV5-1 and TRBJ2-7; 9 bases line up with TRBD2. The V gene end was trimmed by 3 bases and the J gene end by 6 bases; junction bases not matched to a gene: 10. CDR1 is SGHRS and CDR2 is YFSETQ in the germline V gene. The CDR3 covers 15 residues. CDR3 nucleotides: TGCGCCAGCAGCTATAGCGGGAGACCGGGTTCCGAGCAGTACTTC. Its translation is CASSYSGRPGSEQYF.